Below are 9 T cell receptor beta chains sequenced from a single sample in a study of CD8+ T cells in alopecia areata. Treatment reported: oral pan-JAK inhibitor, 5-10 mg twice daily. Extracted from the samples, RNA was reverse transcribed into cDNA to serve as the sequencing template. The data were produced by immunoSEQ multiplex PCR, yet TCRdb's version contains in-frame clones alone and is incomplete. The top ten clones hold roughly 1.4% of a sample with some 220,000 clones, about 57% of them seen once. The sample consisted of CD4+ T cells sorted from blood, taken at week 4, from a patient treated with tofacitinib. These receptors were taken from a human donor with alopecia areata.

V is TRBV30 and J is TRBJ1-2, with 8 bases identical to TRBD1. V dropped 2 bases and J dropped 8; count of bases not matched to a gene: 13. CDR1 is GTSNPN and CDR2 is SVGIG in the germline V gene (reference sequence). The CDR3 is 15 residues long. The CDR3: CAWSTRQGTSSGYTF. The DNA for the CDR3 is TGTGCCTGGAGTACTCGACAGGGGACCTCGAGCGGCTACACCTTC. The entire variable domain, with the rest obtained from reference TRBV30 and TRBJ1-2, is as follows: SQTIHQWPATLVQPVGSPLSLECTVEGTSNPNLYWYRQAAGRGLQLLFYSVGIGQISSEVPQNLSASRPQDRQFILSSKKLLLSDSGFYLCAWSTRQGTSSGYTFGSGTRLTVV.

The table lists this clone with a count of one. CDR3 sequence reads: CASKGAYNSNQPQHF. The CDR3 coding sequence is TGTGCCAGCAAAGGAGCTTACAATAGCAATCAGCCCCAGCATTTT. V usage is TRBV6-1 and J usage is TRBJ1-5; no reliable D call. Deletions cut 7 bases from V and 0 bases from J, with 13 bases between. Germline loops: CDR1 MNHNS, CDR2 SASEGT. CDR3 length equals 15 residues.

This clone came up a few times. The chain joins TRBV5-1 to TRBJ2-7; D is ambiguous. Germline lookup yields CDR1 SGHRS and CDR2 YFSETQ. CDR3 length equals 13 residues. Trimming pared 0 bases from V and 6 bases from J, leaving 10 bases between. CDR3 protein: CASSLELMGEQYF. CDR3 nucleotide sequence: TGCGCCAGCAGCTTGGAACTAATGGGCGAGCAGTACTTC.

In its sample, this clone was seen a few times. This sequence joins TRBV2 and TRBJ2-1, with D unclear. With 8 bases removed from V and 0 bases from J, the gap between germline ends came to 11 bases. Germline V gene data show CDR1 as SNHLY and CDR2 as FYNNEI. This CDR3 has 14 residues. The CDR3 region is CASFSISSYNEQFF. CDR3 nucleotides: TGTGCCAGCTTCAGTATCTCCTCCTACAATGAGCAGTTCTTC. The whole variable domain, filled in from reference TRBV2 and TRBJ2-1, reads EPEVTQTPSHQVTQMGQEVILRCVPISNHLYFYWYRQILGQKVEFLVSFYNNEISEKSEIFDDQFSVERPDGSNFTLKIRSTKLEDSAMYFCASFSISSYNEQFFGPGTRLTVL.

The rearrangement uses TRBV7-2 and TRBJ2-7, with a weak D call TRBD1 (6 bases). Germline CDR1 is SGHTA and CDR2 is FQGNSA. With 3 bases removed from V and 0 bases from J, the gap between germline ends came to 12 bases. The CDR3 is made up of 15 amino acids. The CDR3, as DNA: TGTGCCAGCAGCTTCACAGGGAGAGTCTCCTACGAGCAGTACTTC. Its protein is CASSFTGRVSYEQYF.

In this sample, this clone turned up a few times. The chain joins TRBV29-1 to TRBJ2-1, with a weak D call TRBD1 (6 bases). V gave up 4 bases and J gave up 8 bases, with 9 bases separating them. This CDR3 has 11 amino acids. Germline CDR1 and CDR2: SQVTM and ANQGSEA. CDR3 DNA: TGCAGCGTTGCCAGGGGTCATGAGCAGTTCTTC. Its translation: CSVARGHEQFF.

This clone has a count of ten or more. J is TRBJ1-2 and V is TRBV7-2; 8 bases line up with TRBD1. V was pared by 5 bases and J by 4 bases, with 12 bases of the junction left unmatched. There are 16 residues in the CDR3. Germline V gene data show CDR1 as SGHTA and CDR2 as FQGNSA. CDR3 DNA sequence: TGTGCCAGCAGCAAGACCATTTTTGACAGGGGCTATGGCTACACCTTC. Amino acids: CASSKTIFDRGYGYTF.

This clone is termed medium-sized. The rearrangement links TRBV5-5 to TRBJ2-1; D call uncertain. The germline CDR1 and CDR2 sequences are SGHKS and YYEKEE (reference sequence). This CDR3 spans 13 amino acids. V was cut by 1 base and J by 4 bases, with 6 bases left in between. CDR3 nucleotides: TGTGCCAGCAGCTTGCGTCCATACAATGAGCAGTTCTTC. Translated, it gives CASSLRPYNEQFF.

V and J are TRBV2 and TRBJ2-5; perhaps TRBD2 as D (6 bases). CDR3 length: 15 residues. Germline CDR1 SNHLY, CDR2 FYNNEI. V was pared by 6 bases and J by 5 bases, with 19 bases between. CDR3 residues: CASRETRLPSETQYF. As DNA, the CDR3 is TGTGCCAGCAGGGAGACTAGATTACCCTCGGAGACCCAGTACTTC.